These 8 T cell receptor beta chains were all obtained from the same sample, sequenced in a study of blood T cell repertoires in COVID-19. The assay was immunoSEQ multiplex PCR, and TCRdb's table has in-frame clones only and misses some. The sample has about 160,000 clones, roughly 80% seen once. Sequencing used PBMCs or T cells enriched from blood (not recorded which). The origin of the receptors is a woman in her fifties or sixties who had recovered from COVID-19.

This rearrangement joins TRBV6-5 to TRBJ2-5; unclear D gene. Germline V gene lookup returns CDR1 MNHEY and CDR2 SVGAGI. The CDR3 extends over 14 amino acids. Between the trimmed V and J ends, which lost 2 bases and 5 bases, there was a span of 12 bases. The CDR3 reads CASSYGPQPETQYF. CDR3 DNA: TGTGCCAGCAGTTACGGGCCACAGCCGGAGACCCAGTACTTC.

A remark on this clone: An end of the junction does not agree with germline; a read error may underlie this. The chain joins TRBV2 to TRBJ1-6; no clear D gene. Germline CDR1 is SNHLY and CDR2 is FYNNEI. This CDR3 is 10 amino acids long. CDR3 sequence (DNA): TGTGCCAGCAGTGAAGTGAGCACTGAATTT. Its translation is CASSEVSTEF.

This sequence joins TRBV2 and TRBJ1-6; D perhaps matches TRBD1 (5 bases). The CDR3 runs 18 residues. The germline V gene encodes CDR1 SNHLY and CDR2 FYNNEI. The V and J ends lost 2 bases and 0 bases respectively, with 14 bases between them. DNA of the CDR3: TGTGCCAGCAGTGAAAGGGGCTCAATGAGCTCCTATAATTCACCCCTCCACTTT. Its protein is CASSERGSMSSYNSPLHF.

This clone has a handful of counts. The chain combines TRBV30 with TRBJ2-1; the match to TRBD1 covers 7 bases. J was trimmed by 8 bases and V by 5 bases; bases with no gene match: 6. Germline V gene data show CDR1 as GTSNPN and CDR2 as SVGIG (reference sequence). CDR3 length: 12 amino acids. The CDR3 DNA is TGTGCCTGGGTCAGGGGGTGGGATGAGCAGTTCTTC. Protein product: CAWVRGWDEQFF.

The chain joins TRBV2 to TRBJ2-2; D is undetermined. V lost 7 bases to trimming and J lost 0 bases, with 9 bases between them. Germline CDR1 reads SNHLY; CDR2 reads FYNNEI. This CDR3 is built from 14 residues. CDR3 nucleotide sequence: TGTGCCAGCATCCTGGCAGCGAACACCGGGGAGCTGTTTTTT. Its protein product is CASILAANTGELFF.

This rearrangement joins TRBV2 to TRBJ1-3, with D hard to call. There are 12 residues in the CDR3. Germline CDR1 is SNHLY and CDR2 is FYNNEI. V was clipped by 4 bases and J by 4 bases, with 5 bases between them. The CDR3 reads CASSAEGNTIYF. The CDR3 DNA reads TGTGCCAGCAGTGCGGAGGGAAACACCATATATTTT.

The V call is TRBV7-6, the J call TRBJ2-2; possibly TRBD2 for D (5 bases). Germline CDR1 and CDR2: SGHVS and FNYEAQ. CDR3 length: 16 amino acids. V gave up 3 bases and J gave up 4 bases, with 15 bases separating them. The CDR3 is CASSLKRSGVTGELFF. CDR3 bases: TGTGCCAGCAGCTTGAAGAGGAGCGGAGTCACCGGGGAGCTGTTTTTT.

DNA for the CDR3: TGTGCCAGCAGCAGAAGCCCTGAAGCTTTCTTT. Protein: CASSRSPEAFF. The chain employs TRBV11-2 and TRBJ1-1, with D hard to call. CDR3 size: 11 residues. Per the germline V gene, CDR1 is SGHAT and CDR2 is FQNNGV. Between the trimmed V and J ends, which lost 5 bases and 6 bases, there was a span of 7 bases.